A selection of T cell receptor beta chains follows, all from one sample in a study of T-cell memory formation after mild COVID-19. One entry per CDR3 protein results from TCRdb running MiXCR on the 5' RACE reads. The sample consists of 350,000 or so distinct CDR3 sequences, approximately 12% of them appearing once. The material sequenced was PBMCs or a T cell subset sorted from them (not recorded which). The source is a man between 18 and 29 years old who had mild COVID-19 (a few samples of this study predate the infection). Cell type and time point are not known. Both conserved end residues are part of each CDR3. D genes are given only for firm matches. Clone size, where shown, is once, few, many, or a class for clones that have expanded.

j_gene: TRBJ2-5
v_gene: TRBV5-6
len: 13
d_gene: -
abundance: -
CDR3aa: CASRRTHQETQYF
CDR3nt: TGTGCCAGCAGGAGGACGCACCAAGAGACCCAGTACTTC

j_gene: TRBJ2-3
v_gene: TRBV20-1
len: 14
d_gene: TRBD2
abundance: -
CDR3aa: CSASLAGGRDTQYF
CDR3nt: TGCAGTGCTAGCCTAGCGGGGGGTAGAGATACGCAGTATTTT

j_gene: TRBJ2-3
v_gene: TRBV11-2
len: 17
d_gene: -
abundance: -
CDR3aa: CASSLAFELELSDTQYF
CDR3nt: TGTGCCAGCAGCTTAGCGTTCGAGCTAGAACTGTCAGATACGCAGTATTTT

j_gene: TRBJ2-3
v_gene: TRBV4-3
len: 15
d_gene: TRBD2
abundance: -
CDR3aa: CASCRSGGATDTQYF
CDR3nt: TGCGCCAGCTGCCGTAGCGGGGGGGCCACAGATACGCAGTATTTT

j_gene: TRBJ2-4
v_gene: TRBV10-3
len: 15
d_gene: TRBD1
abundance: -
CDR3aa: CAISDMSGQRNIQYF
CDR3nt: TGTGCCATCAGTGACATGTCGGGACAGCGCAACATTCAGTACTTC

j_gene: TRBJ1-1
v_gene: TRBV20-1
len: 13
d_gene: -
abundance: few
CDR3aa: CSARVQGGTEAFF
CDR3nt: TGCAGTGCTAGAGTGCAGGGAGGGACTGAAGCTTTCTTT

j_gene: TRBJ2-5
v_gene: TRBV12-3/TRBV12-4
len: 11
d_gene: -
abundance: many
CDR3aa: CASTRRETQYF
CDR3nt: TGTGCCAGCACCCGAAGGGAGACCCAGTACTTC

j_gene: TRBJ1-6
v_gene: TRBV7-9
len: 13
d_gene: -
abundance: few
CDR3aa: CASSLERNSPLHF
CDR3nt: TGTGCCAGCAGCTTAGAGAGAAATTCACCCCTCCACTTT

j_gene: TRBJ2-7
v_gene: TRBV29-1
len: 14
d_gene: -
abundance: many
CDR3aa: CSVPTGTGKYEQYF
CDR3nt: TGCAGCGTCCCCACCGGGACGGGTAAATACGAGCAGTACTTC

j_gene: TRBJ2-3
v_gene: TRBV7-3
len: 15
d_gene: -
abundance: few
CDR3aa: CASSTGRYSTDTQYF
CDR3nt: TGTGCCAGCAGCACAGGCAGGTACAGCACAGATACGCAGTATTTT

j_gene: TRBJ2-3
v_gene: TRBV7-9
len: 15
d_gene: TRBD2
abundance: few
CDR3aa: CASSPERGGRDTQYF
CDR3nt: TGTGCCAGCAGCCCAGAGCGGGGGGGCCGAGATACGCAGTATTTT

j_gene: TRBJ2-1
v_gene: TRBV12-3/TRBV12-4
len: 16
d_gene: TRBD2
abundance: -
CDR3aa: CASRLTSGGSYNEQFF
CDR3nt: TGTGCCAGCAGGCTTACTAGCGGGGGCTCCTACAATGAGCAGTTCTTC

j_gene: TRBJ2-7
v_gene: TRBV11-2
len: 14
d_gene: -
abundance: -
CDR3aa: CASSSTRHLYEQYF
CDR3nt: TGTGCCAGCAGCTCCACGAGGCACCTCTACGAGCAGTACTTC

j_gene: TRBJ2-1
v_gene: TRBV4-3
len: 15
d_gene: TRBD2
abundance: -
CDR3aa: CASSQQRGSYNEQFF
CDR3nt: TGCGCCAGCAGCCAACAGCGGGGGTCGTACAATGAGCAGTTCTTC

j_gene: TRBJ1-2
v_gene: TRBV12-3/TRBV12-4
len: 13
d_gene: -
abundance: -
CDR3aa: CASSLWGFGGYTF
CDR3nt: TGTGCCAGCAGTTTATGGGGATTTGGTGGCTACACCTTC

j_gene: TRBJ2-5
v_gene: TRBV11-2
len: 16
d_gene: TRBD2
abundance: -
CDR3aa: CASSLIQRGGHETQYF
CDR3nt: TGTGCCAGCAGCTTAATCCAGCGGGGGGGCCATGAGACCCAGTACTTC

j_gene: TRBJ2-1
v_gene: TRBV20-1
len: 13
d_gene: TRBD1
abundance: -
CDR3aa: CSARSGGLNEQFF
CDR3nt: TGCAGTGCTAGGTCAGGGGGCCTTAATGAGCAGTTCTTC

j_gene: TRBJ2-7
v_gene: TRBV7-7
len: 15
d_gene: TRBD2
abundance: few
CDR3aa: CASSPSSGAPYEQYF
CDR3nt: TGTGCCAGCAGCCCCTCTAGCGGGGCCCCCTACGAGCAGTACTTC

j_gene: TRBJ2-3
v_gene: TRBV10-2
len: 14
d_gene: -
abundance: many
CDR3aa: CASSTSTSTDTQYF
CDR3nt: TGCGCCAGCAGCACTAGCACCAGCACAGATACGCAGTATTTT

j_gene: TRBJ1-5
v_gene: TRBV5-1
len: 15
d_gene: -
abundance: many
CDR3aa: CASSLRGYSNQPQHF
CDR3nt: TGCGCCAGCAGCTTGCGGGGATACAGCAATCAGCCCCAGCATTTT

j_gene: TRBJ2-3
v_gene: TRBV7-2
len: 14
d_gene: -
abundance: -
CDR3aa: CASSQGGSTDTQYF
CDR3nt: TGTGCCAGCAGCCAGGGGGGCTCCACAGATACGCAGTATTTT

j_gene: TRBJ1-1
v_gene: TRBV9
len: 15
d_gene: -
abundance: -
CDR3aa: CASRPRRSADTEAFF
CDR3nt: TGTGCCAGCAGGCCCCGGAGGTCGGCGGACACTGAAGCTTTCTTT

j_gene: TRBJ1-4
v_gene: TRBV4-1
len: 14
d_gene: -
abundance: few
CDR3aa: CASSQEGRMEKLFF
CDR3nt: TGCGCCAGCAGCCAGGAGGGGAGGATGGAAAAACTGTTTTTT

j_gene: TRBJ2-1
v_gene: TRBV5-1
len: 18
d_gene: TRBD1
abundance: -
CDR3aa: CASSLRTRQGVLRNEQFF
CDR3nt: TGCGCCAGCAGCTTGCGCACCAGACAGGGGGTCCTGCGAAATGAGCAGTTCTTC

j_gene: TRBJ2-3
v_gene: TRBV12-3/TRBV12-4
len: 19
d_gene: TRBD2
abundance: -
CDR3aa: CASSSIVAGGFRPTDTQYF
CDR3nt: TGTGCCAGCAGTTCCATAGTAGCGGGGGGGTTTCGACCCACAGATACGCAGTATTTT

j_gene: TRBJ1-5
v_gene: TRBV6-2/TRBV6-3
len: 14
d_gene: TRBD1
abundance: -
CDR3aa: CASSSRDRGEPQHF
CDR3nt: TGTGCCAGCAGTTCCCGGGACAGGGGAGAGCCCCAGCATTTT

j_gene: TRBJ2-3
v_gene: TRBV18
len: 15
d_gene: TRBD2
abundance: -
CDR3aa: CASSPRTSGTDTQYF
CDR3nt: TGTGCCAGCTCACCACGTACTAGCGGCACAGATACGCAGTATTTT

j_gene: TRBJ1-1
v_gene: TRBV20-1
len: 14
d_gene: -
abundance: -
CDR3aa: CSAPLRGGNTEAFF
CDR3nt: TGCAGTGCACCCTTAAGAGGGGGGAACACTGAAGCTTTCTTT

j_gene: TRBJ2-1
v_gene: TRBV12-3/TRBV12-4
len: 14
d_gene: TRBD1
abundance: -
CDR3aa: CASKPGQGSNEQFF
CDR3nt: TGTGCCAGCAAACCGGGACAGGGGAGCAATGAGCAGTTCTTC

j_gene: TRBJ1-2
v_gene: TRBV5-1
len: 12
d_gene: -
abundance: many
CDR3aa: CASSTDNYGYTF
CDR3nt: TGCGCCAGCAGCACCGACAACTATGGCTACACCTTC

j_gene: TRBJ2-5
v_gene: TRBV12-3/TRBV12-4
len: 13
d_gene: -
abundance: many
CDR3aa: CASNARGKETQYF
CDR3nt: TGTGCCAGCAACGCCAGGGGCAAAGAGACCCAGTACTTC

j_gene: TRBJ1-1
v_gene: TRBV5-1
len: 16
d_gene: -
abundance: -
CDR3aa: CASSLVWERANTEAFF
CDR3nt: TGCGCCAGCAGCTTGGTTTGGGAACGCGCGAACACTGAAGCTTTCTTT

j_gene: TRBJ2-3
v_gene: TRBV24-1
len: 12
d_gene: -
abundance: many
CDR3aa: CATSVSGDTQYF
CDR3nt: TGTGCCACCAGTGTCAGCGGGGATACGCAGTATTTT

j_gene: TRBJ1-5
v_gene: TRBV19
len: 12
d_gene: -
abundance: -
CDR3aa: CASRTGSQPQHF
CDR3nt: TGTGCCAGTAGAACAGGGTCTCAGCCCCAGCATTTT

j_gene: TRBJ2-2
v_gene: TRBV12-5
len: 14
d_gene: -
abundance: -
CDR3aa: CASGLVPDTGELFF
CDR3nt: TGTGCTAGTGGTTTGGTCCCAGACACCGGGGAGCTGTTTTTT

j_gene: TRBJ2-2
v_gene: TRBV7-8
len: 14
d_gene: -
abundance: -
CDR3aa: CASRGQLNTGELFF
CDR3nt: TGTGCCAGCCGAGGTCAGCTGAACACCGGGGAGCTGTTTTTT

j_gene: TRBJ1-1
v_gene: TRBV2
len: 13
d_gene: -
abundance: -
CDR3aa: CASSDAAAVEAFF
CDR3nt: TGTGCCAGCAGTGACGCGGCGGCAGTTGAAGCTTTCTTT